Each of the 24 T cell receptor beta chains below was sequenced from the same sample in a study of T cell responses to AZD1222 COVID-19 vaccine (dated by TCRdb to about 2021). Libraries were made using the immunoSEQ multiplex PCR assay. TCRdb stores this immuneACCESS table with in-frame sequences only. Part of the clones is absent; in the studies checked, under half of the shortfall reflects unresolved V genes, and no reason is known for the rest. This sample lists 150,000 to 200,000 clones; 85% to 95% were detected once. The top ten clonotypes cover roughly 0.9% of the sample. The sample's time point, from its label and the paper: baseline before first vaccination. Sequenced here: peripheral blood, sampled on day 0 of AZD1222 vaccination. These receptors originate from an adult in good health.

The chain carries TRBV6-5 and TRBJ2-5; D uncertain. Germline CDR1 is MNHEY and CDR2 is SVGAGI. This CDR3 spans 13 amino acids. V was shortened by 9 bases and J by 7 bases, with 18 bases between the two germline ends. The CDR3 spells CASEQQSRLTQYF. The CDR3 region has the DNA TGTGCCAGTGAGCAGCAGTCTAGGTTGACCCAGTACTTC.

The chain couples TRBV28 to TRBJ2-3, with D uncertain. The CDR3 runs to 13 residues. V was shortened by 5 bases and J by 1 base, with 7 bases between the two germline ends. Germline CDR1 and CDR2: MDHEN and SYDVKM. The CDR3 coding sequence is TGTGCCAGCAGTCGTGCGGGCACAGATACGCAGTATTTT. This translates into CASSRAGTDTQYF.

The chain uses TRBV2 and TRBJ2-3; D is perhaps TRBD2 (5 bases). Germline loops: CDR1 SNHLY, CDR2 FYNNEI. The CDR3 is 16 amino acids. Deletions cut 1 base from V and 6 bases from J, with 17 bases between. CDR3 region: CASSEVDSAVRDTQYF. The CDR3 coding sequence is TGTGCCAGCAGTGAAGTGGACTCGGCCGTAAGGGATACGCAGTATTTT.

The chain employs TRBV3-1 (or the pseudogene TRBV3-2) and TRBJ1-4, with TRBD1 matching 8 bases. CDR3 length: 16 amino acids. Germline V gene data show CDR1 as LGHDT and CDR2 as YNNKEL (reference sequence). V lost 0 bases to trimming and J lost 6 bases; unmatched junction nucleotides: 6. CDR3 in DNA: TGTGCCAGCAGCCAAGAGTTTGGGACAGGCCATGAAAAACTGTTTTTT. Translating gives CASSQEFGTGHEKLFF.

This clone came up once. The rearrangement joins TRBV24-1 to TRBJ2-1; 10 bases agree with TRBD2. The CDR3 is 14 residues long. Germline V gene lookup returns CDR1 KGHDR and CDR2 SFDVKD. The V and J ends lost 6 bases and 10 bases, in that order; junction bases with no gene match: 8. CDR3 DNA: TGTGCCACCAGTAGCGGGGGGGCGGTATGGGAGCAGTTCTTC. Translated, it gives CATSSGGAVWEQFF.

The chain recombines TRBV29-1 with TRBJ1-1; TRBD1 is a possible D gene (6 bases). The CDR3 runs 15 residues. The V gene's germline CDR1 is SQVTM and CDR2 ANQGSEA. Trimming stripped 7 bases from V and 2 bases from J, with 20 bases between. Here the CDR3 reads CSARGGADANTEAFF. In nucleotides, the CDR3 is TGCAGCGCCCGAGGGGGTGCAGATGCTAACACTGAAGCTTTCTTT.

V is TRBV23-1 and J is TRBJ1-2, with 7 bases identical to TRBD1. TRBV23-1 is flagged as an ORF with uncertain function. The CDR3 length is 17 residues. V dropped 1 base and J dropped 8; count of bases not matched to a gene: 16. The CDR3, as DNA: TGCGCCAGCAGTCAATATCCAGGACAGGAGCCTCCAGGGGGCTACACCTTC. Translated, it gives CASSQYPGQEPPGGYTF.

V gene TRBV6-1 combines with J gene TRBJ2-7, with D maybe TRBD2 (5 bases). V was shortened by 2 bases and J by 2 bases, with 10 bases between the two germline ends. This CDR3 is 14 amino acids long. From germline, CDR1 is MNHNS and CDR2 SASEGT. This chain's CDR3 is CASSEPRAPYEQYF. The CDR3 coding sequence is TGTGCCAGCAGTGAACCGAGGGCCCCCTACGAGCAGTACTTC.

V usage is TRBV13 and J usage is TRBJ1-2; 9 nucleotides agree with TRBD1. Germline CDR1 PRHDT, CDR2 FYEKMQ (reference sequence). V shed 6 bases, J shed 8 bases, and the junction held 10 bases outside the gene matches. The CDR3 is 14 residues long. This chain's CDR3 is CASRPRRDRVGYTF. CDR3 in DNA: TGTGCCAGCAGACCCCGCCGGGACAGGGTCGGCTACACCTTC.

V is TRBV20-1 and J is TRBJ2-5; D unclear. V lost 3 bases, J lost 2 bases, and 1 base lay in between. The CDR3 has 10 residues. The V gene's germline CDR1 is DFQATT and CDR2 SNEGSKA (reference sequence). CDR3 residues: CSASQETQYF. DNA of the CDR3: TGCAGTGCTAGTCAAGAGACCCAGTACTTC.

This chain joins TRBV5-1 and TRBJ1-2; the D gene is possibly TRBD1 (5 bases). Germline CDR1 is SGHRS and CDR2 is YFSETQ. This CDR3 has 15 amino acids. The V end lost 0 bases, the J end lost 5 bases, and 14 bases lay between the germline ends. The CDR3 reads CASSLDTAGIYGYTF. The CDR3 bases are TGCGCCAGCAGCTTGGATACGGCAGGGATTTATGGCTACACCTTC.

This clone was seen only a few times. The chain links TRBV15 to TRBJ2-3; D gene unclear. The V end was cut by 0 bases, the J end by 0 bases, with 16 bases between. Germline values: CDR1 LNHNV, CDR2 YYDKDF (reference sequence). The CDR3 contains 18 residues. The CDR3 spells CATSRDILGITSTDTQYF. The CDR3 DNA follows: TGTGCCACCAGCAGAGATATATTAGGGATAACTAGCACAGATACGCAGTATTTT. The full variable domain, completed using reference TRBV15 and TRBJ2-3, is DAMVIQNPRYQVTQFGKPVTLSCSQTLNHNVMYWYQQKSSQAPKLLFHYYDKDFNNEADTPDNFQSRRPNTSFCFLDIRSPGLGDTAMYLCATSRDILGITSTDTQYFGPGTRLTVL.

The chain joins TRBV7-2 to TRBJ1-6; 7 bases match TRBD1. This CDR3 comprises 15 residues. Germline assignment: CDR1 SGHTA and CDR2 FQGNSA. Germline trimming cut 5 bases from V and 6 bases from J; bases unmatched to any gene: 7. The CDR3 nucleotides read TGTGCCAGCAGCGTGGGGACAGTCACTAATTCACCCCTCCACTTT. Its translation is CASSVGTVTNSPLHF.

The chain recombines TRBV5-4 with TRBJ1-2, with no clear D. CDR3 size: 13 residues. The germline CDR1 and CDR2 sequences are SGHNT and YYREEE (reference sequence). V was clipped by 4 bases and J by 4 bases, with 11 bases between them. Written as DNA, the CDR3 is TGTGCCAGCAGCCAAGGTACCTCCTATGGCTACACCTTC. Encoded protein: CASSQGTSYGYTF.

The J gene is TRBJ2-7, the V gene TRBV5-1; tentatively, D is TRBD1 or TRBD2 (5 bases each). CDR3 length equals 15 residues. Looked up from germline, CDR1 is SGHRS and CDR2 is YFSETQ. V shed 2 bases and J shed 2 bases, with 14 bases lying between them. The CDR3 reads CASSLIPLGAYEQYF. CDR3 DNA: TGCGCCAGCAGCTTAATTCCGTTGGGGGCCTACGAGCAGTACTTC. The variable domain in full, completed from reference TRBV5-1 and TRBJ2-7, reads KAGVTQTPRYLIKTRGQQVTLSCSPISGHRSVSWYQQTPGQGLQFLFEYFSETQRNKGNFPGRFSGRQFSNSRSEMNVSTLELGDSALYLCASSLIPLGAYEQYFGPGTRLTVT.

The chain combines TRBV15 with TRBJ2-7; D is possibly TRBD1 or TRBD2 (5 bases each). The CDR3 runs to 11 residues. Germline CDR1 is LNHNV and CDR2 is YYDKDF (reference sequence). Trimming removed 9 bases at V and 3 bases at J, with 9 bases between. CDR3 protein: CATGEHYEQYF. The CDR3, as DNA: TGTGCCACGGGGGAACACTACGAGCAGTACTTC.

The CDR3: CASSQAGGISSYEQYF. CDR3 in DNA: TGTGCCAGCAGCCAAGCGGGGGGTATTAGCTCCTACGAGCAGTACTTC. The genes are TRBV4-2 and TRBJ2-7; 7 bases map to TRBD2. CDR1 and CDR2 from the germline V gene are LGHNA and YNFKEQ. The CDR3 length is 16 residues. Germline trimming cut 1 base from V and 0 bases from J; bases unmatched to any gene: 6.

The chain employs TRBV3-1 (or the pseudogene TRBV3-2) and TRBJ2-5; maybe TRBD2 (5 bases). CDR3 length equals 16 residues. Trimming stripped 0 bases from V and 4 bases from J, with 15 bases between. Germline CDR1 reads LGHDT; CDR2 reads YNNKEL (reference sequence). CDR3 sequence: CASSQDYTASLETQYF. As DNA, the CDR3 is TGTGCCAGCAGCCAAGATTATACGGCTAGCTTAGAGACCCAGTACTTC.

V usage is TRBV4-3 and J usage is TRBJ1-1, with 8 bases that match TRBD1. Germline V gene sequence: CDR1 LGHNA, CDR2 YSLEER. This CDR3 comprises 14 residues. V was clipped by 0 bases and J by 4 bases; unmatched bases: 1. The CDR3 bases are TGCGCCAGCAGCCAAGACAGGGGGCTCACTGAAGCTTTCTTT. Protein sequence: CASSQDRGLTEAFF.

The chain uses TRBV6-5 and TRBJ1-1; 9 nucleotides match TRBD1. V was clipped by 6 bases and J by 3 bases; unmatched bases: 8. This CDR3 comprises 15 residues. Germline loops: CDR1 MNHEY, CDR2 SVGAGI. CDR3 bases: TGTGCCAGCAGACAAAGGACAGGGGCGGACACTGAAGCTTTCTTT. This codes for CASRQRTGADTEAFF.

The chain couples TRBV29-1 to TRBJ2-3; 10 bases align to TRBD1. Germline trimming cut 4 bases from V and 4 bases from J; bases unmatched to any gene: 14. Looked up from germline, CDR1 is SQVTM and CDR2 is ANQGSEA. This CDR3 spans 17 amino acids. The CDR3 protein is CSVVIFRDRGPPDTQYF. CDR3 sequence (DNA): TGCAGCGTTGTGATATTTAGAGACAGGGGGCCACCAGATACGCAGTATTTT.

About this clone itself: The junction departs from germline at one end; a sequencing error may be responsible. J is TRBJ2-2 and V is TRBV3-1 (or the pseudogene TRBV3-2); TRBD2 might be the D (6 bases). This CDR3 spans 15 amino acids. Germline loops: CDR1 LGHDT, CDR2 YNNKEL (reference sequence). The CDR3 reads CAGSPGVLNTGELFF. The DNA for the CDR3 is TGTGCCGGCAGCCCGGGGGTCCTGAACACCGGGGAGCTGTTTTTT.

The rearrangement links TRBV7-9 to TRBJ1-2; D ambiguous. There are 12 residues in the CDR3. Germline V gene sequence: CDR1 SEHNR, CDR2 FQNEAQ (reference sequence). Trimming stripped 4 bases from V and 7 bases from J, with 10 bases between. CDR3 residues: CASSSLDGGYTF. The CDR3 DNA follows: TGTGCCAGCAGCTCCTTAGATGGTGGCTACACCTTC.

The genes are TRBV30 and TRBJ2-3, with 8 bases lining up with TRBD1. The CDR3 spans 12 residues. With 0 bases clipped from V and 8 bases from J, the junction kept 1 base outside the gene matches. Germline V gives CDR1 GTSNPN, CDR2 SVGIG (reference sequence). DNA for the CDR3: TGTGCCTGGAGTGTACAGGGGGTTACGCAGTATTTT. It specifies CAWSVQGVTQYF.